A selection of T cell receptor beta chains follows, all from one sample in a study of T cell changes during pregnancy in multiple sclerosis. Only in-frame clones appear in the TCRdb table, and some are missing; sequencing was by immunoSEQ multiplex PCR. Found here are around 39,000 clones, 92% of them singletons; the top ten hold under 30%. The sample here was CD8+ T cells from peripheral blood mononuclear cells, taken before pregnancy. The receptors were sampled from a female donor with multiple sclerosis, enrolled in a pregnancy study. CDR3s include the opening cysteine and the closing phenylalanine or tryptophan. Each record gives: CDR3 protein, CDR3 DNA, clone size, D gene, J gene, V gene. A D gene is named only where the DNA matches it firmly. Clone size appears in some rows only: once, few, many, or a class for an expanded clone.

CDR3aa: CATAREFGVNEQFF
CDR3nt: TGCGCCACGGCAAGGGAGTTCGGGGTCAATGAGCAGTTCTTC
abundance: NA
d_gene: NA
j_gene: TRBJ2-1
v_gene: TRBV5-1

CDR3aa: CATSRGRGQGPQPQHF
CDR3nt: TGTGCCACCAGCAGAGGAAGGGGACAGGGCCCTCAGCCCCAGCATTTT
abundance: once
d_gene: TRBD1
j_gene: TRBJ1-5
v_gene: TRBV15

CDR3aa: CASSPPGTGGRTEAFF
CDR3nt: TGCGCCAGCAGCCCTCCCGGGACAGGGGGGCGGACTGAAGCTTTCTTT
abundance: NA
d_gene: TRBD1
j_gene: TRBJ1-1
v_gene: TRBV4-1

CDR3aa: CASSLVGAGSYEQYF
CDR3nt: TGCGCCAGCAGCTTGGTAGGAGCCGGGTCCTACGAGCAGTACTTC
abundance: NA
d_gene: NA
j_gene: TRBJ2-7
v_gene: TRBV5-1

CDR3aa: CASRQGRQPQHF
CDR3nt: TGTGCCAGTCGTCAGGGGCGTCAGCCCCAGCATTTT
abundance: once
d_gene: NA
j_gene: TRBJ1-5
v_gene: TRBV19

CDR3aa: CASSPFTLATTYNEQFF
CDR3nt: TGTGCCAGCAGCCCGTTTACACTAGCGACTACCTACAATGAGCAGTTCTTC
abundance: NA
d_gene: TRBD2
j_gene: TRBJ2-1
v_gene: TRBV4-2

CDR3aa: CASNLRGAKGNTIYF
CDR3nt: TGTGCCAGCAATCTACGGGGGGCCAAGGGAAACACCATATATTTT
abundance: NA
d_gene: NA
j_gene: TRBJ1-3
v_gene: TRBV28

CDR3aa: CASSFGGGPEAFF
CDR3nt: TGTGCCAGCAGCTTTGGGGGAGGACCTGAAGCTTTCTTT
abundance: NA
d_gene: NA
j_gene: TRBJ1-1
v_gene: TRBV7-9

CDR3aa: CASRDGTGDYGYTF
CDR3nt: TGTGCCAGCAGGGACGGGACAGGGGACTATGGCTACACCTTC
abundance: NA
d_gene: TRBD1
j_gene: TRBJ1-2
v_gene: TRBV6-1

CDR3aa: CASSEQGTNTEAFF
CDR3nt: TGTGCCAGCAGTGAACAGGGGACGAACACTGAAGCTTTCTTT
abundance: NA
d_gene: NA
j_gene: TRBJ1-1
v_gene: TRBV2

CDR3aa: CATSLLGGANGYTF
CDR3nt: TGTGCCACCAGCTTGCTCGGAGGGGCAAATGGCTACACCTTC
abundance: medium-sized
d_gene: NA
j_gene: TRBJ1-2
v_gene: TRBV15

CDR3aa: CASSASTSGGAHGPYEQYF
CDR3nt: TGTGCCAGCAGTGCCTCGACTAGCGGGGGGGCCCATGGGCCGTACGAGCAGTACTTC
abundance: NA
d_gene: TRBD2
j_gene: TRBJ2-7
v_gene: TRBV2

CDR3aa: CAISVIGAVSGNTIYF
CDR3nt: TGTGCCATCAGTGTAATTGGCGCGGTCTCTGGAAACACCATATATTTT
abundance: NA
d_gene: NA
j_gene: TRBJ1-3
v_gene: TRBV10-3

CDR3aa: CASSFHRDRGSREQYF
CDR3nt: TGTGCCAGCAGTTTCCACCGGGACAGGGGTTCCCGGGAGCAGTACTTC
abundance: once
d_gene: TRBD1
j_gene: TRBJ2-7
v_gene: TRBV7-9